Following are 27 T cell receptor beta chains from one sample sequenced in a study of shared clonotypes between healthy human individuals. Profiling relied on immunoSEQ multiplex PCR, and the TCRdb table lists in-frame clones only, not all of them. The sample holds 600,000 to 800,000 clones, 72% seen once. The sequencing sample was made of memory CD4+ T cells sorted from blood. Subset denoted: CD45RA-negative fraction. The receptor set was obtained from a woman between 25 and 40 years old in good health.

V usage is TRBV29-1 and J usage is TRBJ2-3; weak D call: TRBD2 (5 bases). Germline CDR1 reads SQVTM; CDR2 reads ANQGSEA. V lost 6 bases to trimming and J lost 3 bases, with 22 bases between them. The CDR3 runs to 16 residues. The CDR3 DNA sequence: TGCAGCGTGGGGAAACGTAGCGACCCAAGGACAGATACGCAGTATTTT. Its protein product is CSVGKRSDPRTDTQYF.

This clone has just a few counts. This sequence joins TRBV15 and TRBJ2-1; no definite D call. The V gene's germline CDR1 is LNHNV and CDR2 YYDKDF (reference sequence). V lost 0 bases and J lost 15, with 12 bases in between. CDR3 length: 12 residues. For the CDR3, the DNA is TGTGCCACCAGCAGAGATAGGGTCAGCAGGTTCTTC. It codes for CATSRDRVSRFF. Full variable domain (missing parts from reference TRBV15 and TRBJ2-1): DAMVIQNPRYQVTQFGKPVTLSCSQTLNHNVMYWYQQKSSQAPKLLFHYYDKDFNNEADTPDNFQSRRPNTSFCFLDIRSPGLGDTAMYLCATSRDRVSRFFGPGTRLTVL.

The CDR3 nucleotides are TGTGCCAGCAGCCCCCTCTGGGGACCGGGGGATGGCTACACCTTC. It is translated as CASSPLWGPGDGYTF. V gene TRBV5-8 combines with J gene TRBJ1-2, with D perhaps TRBD1 (5 bases). Per germline, CDR1 SGHTS and CDR2 YDEGEE. V was pared by 4 bases and J by 6 bases, with 19 bases between. The CDR3 loop spans 15 amino acids. Full variable domain (remainder filled in from reference TRBV5-8 and TRBJ1-2): EAGVTQSPTHLIKTRGQQATLRCSPISGHTSVYWYQQALGLGLQFLLWYDEGEERNRGNFPPRFSGRQFPNYSSELNVNALELEDSALYLCASSPLWGPGDGYTFGSGTRLTVV.

V is TRBV18 and J is TRBJ1-4; D ambiguous. The CDR3 is made up of 13 amino acids. The germline gives CDR1 KGHSH, CDR2 LQKENI. Between the trimmed V and J ends, which lost 4 bases and 6 bases, there was a span of 9 bases. The CDR3 region has the DNA TGTGCCAGCTCACTAAGGACGGATGAAAAACTGTTTTTT. Translating gives CASSLRTDEKLFF.

This clone was picked up many times. This rearrangement joins TRBV18 to TRBJ2-2; D perhaps matches TRBD1 (5 bases). The CDR3 extends over 16 amino acids. Trimming removed 1 base from V and 5 bases from J, with 14 bases in between. Germline V gene data show CDR1 as KGHSH and CDR2 as LQKENI. The CDR3 is CASSPLGQGTTGELFF. The DNA of the CDR3 is TGTGCCAGCTCACCACTCGGTCAGGGAACTACCGGGGAGCTGTTTTTT.

The genes are TRBV29-1 and TRBJ1-1; D may be TRBD1 (6 bases). Trimming shortened V by 4 bases and J by 0 bases, and 21 bases separated the two germline ends. This CDR3 has 17 amino acids. CDR1 is SQVTM, CDR2 ANQGSEA, per germline. The CDR3 coding sequence is TGCAGCGTTGTCCCCTCCATTACAGGGATAATGAACACTGAAGCTTTCTTT. Translating gives CSVVPSITGIMNTEAFF.

V is TRBV12-5 and J is TRBJ2-5; D may be TRBD1 or TRBD2 (5 bases each). The V gene lost 7 bases and the J gene lost 5 bases, with 20 bases spanning the gap. The length of the CDR3 is 15 residues. Germline CDR1 reads LGHNT; CDR2 reads FRNRAP. CDR3 DNA sequence: TGTGCTAGTGCCAAAGGGCGGGTCTCAGGGGAGACCCAGTACTTC. Encoded protein: CASAKGRVSGETQYF. Full variable domain (missing parts from reference TRBV12-5 and TRBJ2-5): DARVTQTPRHKVTEMGQEVTMRCQPILGHNTVFWYRQTMMQGLELLAYFRNRAPLDDSGMPKDRFSAEMPDATLATLKIQPSEPRDSAVYFCASAKGRVSGETQYFGPGTRLLVL.

The chain has TRBV19 and TRBJ2-7; 14 nucleotides line up with TRBD2. The trim removed 5 bases at V and 6 bases at J, leaving 9 bases unmatched. Germline-derived CDR1 and CDR2 are LNHDA and SQIVND (reference sequence). The CDR3 covers 16 residues. Here the CDR3 DNA reads TGTGCCAGTAGTCCCTGGGGACTAGCGGGAGAAGGCGAGCAGTACTTC. Its protein product is CASSPWGLAGEGEQYF.

This clone was seen a few times. This chain links TRBV2 with TRBJ1-1; the D is unclear. The CDR3 length is 14 residues. Trimming pared 3 bases from V and 3 bases from J, leaving 11 bases between. Germline V gives CDR1 SNHLY, CDR2 FYNNEI. CDR3 DNA sequence: TGTGCCAGCAGTGAGTTAGGCCAAGACACTGAAGCTTTCTTT. Protein product: CASSELGQDTEAFF.

The rearrangement links TRBV9 to TRBJ1-2; 8 bases match TRBD1. Looked up from germline, CDR1 is SGDLS and CDR2 is YYNGEE. Unmatched junction bases numbered 7, after V lost 4 bases and J lost 2 bases. The CDR3 length is 15 residues. The CDR3 bases are TGTGCCAGCAGCCGTCAATACAGGGGGAACTATGGCTACACCTTC. Translating it yields CASSRQYRGNYGYTF.

The table lists this clone with a count of one. The chain links TRBV28 to TRBJ2-1; a possible D gene is TRBD1 (6 bases). The germline CDR1 and CDR2 sequences are MDHEN and SYDVKM. The CDR3 has 12 amino acids. The V end was cut by 10 bases, the J end by 10 bases, with 17 bases between. CDR3 amino acids: CAIGKGEWEQFF. DNA for the CDR3: TGTGCCATAGGGAAGGGGGAATGGGAGCAGTTCTTC.

The V call is TRBV28, the J call TRBJ1-5; D is possibly TRBD1 (5 bases). The CDR3 spans 14 residues. Trimming shortened V by 4 bases and J by 11 bases, and 18 bases separated the two germline ends. Germline CDR1 and CDR2: MDHEN and SYDVKM. CDR3 sequence (DNA): TGTGCCAGCAGTTCTGCCACCAGGGCCTCAGCCCAGCATTTT. This translates into CASSSATRASAQHF.

The rearrangement uses TRBV18 and TRBJ2-2, with D possibly being TRBD2 (6 bases). The CDR3 extends over 16 amino acids. CDR1 and CDR2 from the germline V gene are KGHSH and LQKENI. Trimming took off 6 bases at V and 2 bases at J, with 16 bases between the two ends. CDR3 coding DNA: TGTGCCAGCTCCACGGCCTGGGACTTAAACACCGGGGAGCTGTTTTTT. Amino acid sequence: CASSTAWDLNTGELFF.

V usage is TRBV2 and J usage is TRBJ2-5, with a possible D match to TRBD2 (6 bases). Germline CDR1 is SNHLY and CDR2 is FYNNEI. Between the trimmed V and J ends, which lost 6 bases and 0 bases, there was a span of 17 bases. There are 16 residues in the CDR3. The CDR3: CASSKGEAPNQETQYF. Here the CDR3 DNA reads TGTGCCAGCAGCAAAGGGGAGGCACCGAACCAAGAGACCCAGTACTTC.

J is TRBJ1-3 and V is TRBV18; 7 bases match TRBD1. V was clipped by 3 bases and J by 0 bases; unmatched bases: 5. Germline V CDR1 and CDR2: KGHSH, LQKENI. The CDR3 runs to 16 residues. As DNA, the CDR3 is TGTGCCAGCTCACCTCAAGACAGGGCCTCTGGAAACACCATATATTTT. Its translation is CASSPQDRASGNTIYF.

As for this clone: Other nucleotide sequences in the sample specify the same CDR3. This rearrangement joins TRBV11-2 to TRBJ2-3; D not resolved. Germline V gene sequence: CDR1 SGHAT, CDR2 FQNNGV. CDR3 length: 13 amino acids. The germline V and J ends were trimmed by 0 bases and 3 bases, with 4 bases remaining between them. CDR3 sequence reads: CASSLDLTDTQYF. The CDR3 nucleotides read TGTGCCAGCAGCTTAGATCTAACAGATACGCAGTATTTT.

This clone was recorded at least ten times. The same CDR3 also results from other DNA sequences found in this sample. The J gene is TRBJ1-1, the V gene TRBV7-2; D perhaps matches TRBD1 (6 bases). V lost 2 bases and J lost 5, with 12 bases in between. The CDR3 totals 14 residues. Germline V gene sequence: CDR1 SGHTA, CDR2 FQGNSA. The CDR3 protein is CASSLQGRRTEAFF. The CDR3 DNA is TGTGCCAGCAGCTTACAGGGGCGCAGGACTGAAGCTTTCTTT. The full variable domain, completed using reference TRBV7-2 and TRBJ1-1, is GAGVSQSPSNKVTEKGKDVELRCDPISGHTALYWYRQSLGQGLEFLIYFQGNSAPDKSGLPSDRFSAERTGGSVSTLTIQRTQQEDSAVYLCASSLQGRRTEAFFGQGTRLTVV.

The J gene is TRBJ2-5, the V gene TRBV5-4, with D uncertain. V was cut by 1 base and J by 2 bases, with 3 bases left in between. Germline CDR1 SGHNT, CDR2 YYREEE (reference sequence). The CDR3 extends over 12 amino acids. The CDR3 sequence is CASSLWQETQYF. The CDR3 region has the DNA TGTGCCAGCAGCTTGTGGCAAGAGACCCAGTACTTC.

The V call is TRBV6-5, the J call TRBJ2-7; D is undetermined. The V end lost 6 bases, the J end lost 4 bases, and 16 bases lay between the germline ends. CDR1 and CDR2 (germline): MNHEY, SVGAGI. This CDR3 has 14 residues. The CDR3 DNA reads as TGTGCCAGCAGCCGACCAAAGCTCCCTTACGAGCAGTACTTC. This codes for CASSRPKLPYEQYF.

This chain uses TRBV7-8 with TRBJ1-1, with D possibly matching TRBD1 (5 bases). CDR1 and CDR2 from the germline V gene are SGHVS and FQNEAQ. V was trimmed by 2 bases and J by 1 base, leaving 11 bases between them. The CDR3 is 15 amino acids. CDR3 bases: TGTGCCAGCAGCTTAAGTTTGGGGCAGAACACTGAAGCTTTCTTT. Translated, it gives CASSLSLGQNTEAFF.

V gene TRBV2 combines with J gene TRBJ2-4, with 7 bases lining up with TRBD1. Germline V gene sequence: CDR1 SNHLY, CDR2 FYNNEI. The V and J ends lost 7 bases and 1 base, in that order; junction bases with no gene match: 7. This CDR3 has 15 residues. DNA of the CDR3: TGTGCCAGCAATCCGACAGGGATGGCCAAAAACATTCAGTACTTC. Protein product: CASNPTGMAKNIQYF.

The J gene is TRBJ2-5, the V gene TRBV21-1. TRBV21-1 is labeled a pseudogene. The CDR3 totals 12 residues. CDR3: CASSKLGETQYF. DNA for the CDR3: TGTGCCAGCAGCAAACTGGGGGAGACCCAGTACTTC.

The rearrangement uses TRBV29-1 and TRBJ1-1; TRBD1 aligns across 7 bases. V dropped 4 bases and J dropped 7; count of bases not matched to a gene: 15. The CDR3 runs 15 residues. The germline V gene encodes CDR1 SQVTM and CDR2 ANQGSEA. The DNA of the CDR3 is TGCAGCGTTGTAGTGCTGGGGGCAGGGGGGAATGAAGCTTTCTTT. Its translation: CSVVVLGAGGNEAFF.

The V and J genes are TRBV29-1 and TRBJ2-2, with 7 positions matching TRBD1. CDR1 SQVTM and CDR2 ANQGSEA come from the germline V gene. V lost 6 bases to trimming and J lost 5 bases; unmatched junction nucleotides: 9. CDR3 length: 14 residues. The CDR3 sequence: CSVGGRKATGELFF. CDR3 sequence (DNA): TGCAGCGTAGGGGGCCGCAAAGCGACCGGGGAGCTGTTTTTT.

This clone was seen only a few times. The CDR3 DNA is TGTGCCAGCAGTGACCCGGACAGGGTGATAGATACGCAGTATTTT. Amino acids: CASSDPDRVIDTQYF. The chain has TRBV6-1 and TRBJ2-3; 8 bases map to TRBD1. The germline V gene encodes CDR1 MNHNS and CDR2 SASEGT. The CDR3 is 15 residues long. The J segment lost 5 bases and the V segment lost 3 bases, leaving 7 bases of the junction unmatched.

The chain combines TRBV28 with TRBJ2-1; 14 nucleotides align to TRBD2. Germline CDR1 and CDR2: MDHEN and SYDVKM. V trimming: 8 bases; J trimming: 10 bases; junction bases outside the gene matches: 16. The CDR3 loop spans 17 amino acids. The chain's CDR3 is CASRKGQGLAGVQEQFF. The CDR3 DNA sequence: TGTGCCAGCCGCAAAGGACAGGGACTAGCGGGAGTACAGGAGCAGTTCTTC.

This chain links TRBV19 with TRBJ1-1, with D unclear. Germline V gene sequence: CDR1 LNHDA, CDR2 SQIVND (reference sequence). Trimming shortened V by 8 bases and J by 0 bases, and 7 bases separated the two germline ends. This CDR3 spans 12 amino acids. The CDR3, as DNA: TGTGCCAGTGGCAGCATGAACACTGAAGCTTTCTTT. It is translated as CASGSMNTEAFF.